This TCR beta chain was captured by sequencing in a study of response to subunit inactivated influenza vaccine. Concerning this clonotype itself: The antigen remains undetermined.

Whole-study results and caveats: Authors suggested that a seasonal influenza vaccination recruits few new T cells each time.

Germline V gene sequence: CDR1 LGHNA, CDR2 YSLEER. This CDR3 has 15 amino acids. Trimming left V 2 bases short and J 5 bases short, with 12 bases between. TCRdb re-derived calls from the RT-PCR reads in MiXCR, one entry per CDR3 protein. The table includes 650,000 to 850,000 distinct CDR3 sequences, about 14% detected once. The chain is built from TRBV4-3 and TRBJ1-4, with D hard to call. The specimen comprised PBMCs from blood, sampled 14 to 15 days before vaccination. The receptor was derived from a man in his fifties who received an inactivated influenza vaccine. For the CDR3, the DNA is TGCGCCAGCAGCCAAACTTCGGGAGTCAATGAAAAACTGTTTTTT. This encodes CASSQTSGVNEKLFF.